The 30 T cell receptor beta chains in this list originate from one sample, sequenced in a study of T cells in Graves' hyperthyroidism and ophthalmopathy. RNA transcripts were the template for amplifying TCR beta CDR3 regions. In the first-round RT-PCR of the TCR CDR3, the HTBI primer set was used. Via MiXCR, TCRdb re-called the multiplex PCR reads, giving one row per CDR3 protein. The sample yields 490,000 or so distinct CDR3 sequences, around 43% seen once. The sequenced material came from peripheral blood or thyroid tissue (not recorded which). The receptors were gathered from an adult woman with Graves' disease, either hyperthyroidism or ophthalmopathy (not recorded which).

This clonotype was seen a handful of times. The chain combines TRBV10-3 with TRBJ1-2; the D is unclear. This CDR3 spans 11 amino acids. Germline loops: CDR1 ENHRY, CDR2 SYGVKD. The V and J ends lost 4 bases and 6 bases respectively, with 6 bases between them. In nucleotides, the CDR3 is TGTGCCATCAGTGGCTTTCATGGCTACACCTTC. It translates to CAISGFHGYTF.

This clonotype was recorded a few times. The CDR3 is CASSEDRGGTEAFF. The CDR3 region has the DNA TGTGCCAGCAGTGAGGACAGGGGGGGCACTGAAGCTTTCTTT. The chain combines TRBV6-1 with TRBJ1-1, with 10 bases matching TRBD1. The CDR3 is made up of 14 amino acids. Germline lookup yields CDR1 MNHNS and CDR2 SASEGT. The J segment lost 4 bases and the V segment lost 3 bases, leaving 2 bases of the junction unmatched.

This clonotype has a count of ten or more. This rearrangement joins TRBV7-2 to TRBJ1-2; tentatively, D is TRBD1 (5 bases). Trimming cost V 7 bases and J 3 bases, with 18 bases left between them. The CDR3 has 15 residues. Germline V gene sequence: CDR1 SGHTA, CDR2 FQGNSA. This CDR3 reads CASTPRQGPDYGYTF. For the CDR3, the DNA is TGTGCCAGCACCCCACGTCAGGGACCCGACTATGGCTACACCTTC.

A remark on this clonotype: This sequence may be a read error, since a much larger clone differs from it by one base. The chain uses TRBV20-1 and TRBJ2-7; D possibly matches TRBD1 or TRBD2 (6 bases each). Trimming pared 4 bases from V and 11 bases from J, leaving 21 bases between. CDR1 is DFQATT, CDR2 SNEGSKA, per germline (reference sequence). This CDR3 is built from 13 residues. This chain's CDR3 is CSATRTTEGEEYF. The DNA of the CDR3 is TGCAGTGCTACCCGGACTACCGAGGGGGAAGAGTACTTC.

Only a few counts were recorded for this clonotype. The chain recombines TRBV12-3 or TRBV12-4 with TRBJ2-6; D unclear. CDR3 size: 15 residues. Trimming stripped 5 bases from V and 4 bases from J, with 12 bases between. The CDR3 nucleotides read TGTGCCAGCAGTAACGTAGGCCCCGGGGCCAACGTCCTGACTTTC. Its protein is CASSNVGPGANVLTF.

Remarks on this clonotype: A read error may produce the germline difference seen at one junction end. The genes are TRBV7-7 and TRBJ2-1, with 8 bases aligning to TRBD1. This CDR3 contains 16 residues. The germline gives CDR1 SSHAT, CDR2 FNYEAQ (reference sequence). The CDR3 DNA follows: TGTGCTAGCAGCCGAACGGGACAGGTCCCGAGGAATGAGCAGTTCTTC. Translated, it gives CASSRTGQVPRNEQFF.

The chain has TRBV2 and TRBJ2-7; D is tentatively TRBD1 or TRBD2 (6 bases each). The germline V gene has CDR1 SNHLY and CDR2 FYNNEI. Trimming took 4 bases from V and 5 from J, leaving 21 bases between them. CDR3 length: 16 residues. The CDR3 spells CASSGLRGAPGDEQYF. DNA for the CDR3: TGTGCCAGCAGTGGCCTTCGCGGGGCCCCAGGGGACGAGCAGTACTTC.

The chain couples TRBV7-9 to TRBJ1-3; D unresolved. The V end was cut by 8 bases, the J end by 8 bases, with 16 bases between. CDR3 length: 13 amino acids. The germline CDR1 and CDR2 sequences are SEHNR and FQNEAQ (reference sequence). CDR3 amino acids: CASGRSQGYTIYF. The CDR3 DNA reads TGTGCCAGCGGCAGGTCCCAAGGCTACACCATATATTTT.

This clonotype was observed many times. The J gene is TRBJ2-7, the V gene TRBV15, with 10 bases that match TRBD2. In germline, CDR1 is LNHNV, CDR2 YYDKDF (reference sequence). Trimming removed 1 base from V and 4 bases from J; junction bases left unmatched: 7. The CDR3 loop spans 16 amino acids. The CDR3 loop is CATSRGGAGGGYEQYF. For the CDR3, the DNA is TGTGCCACCAGCAGAGGAGGAGCGGGAGGGGGGTACGAGCAGTACTTC.

The chain couples TRBV29-1 to TRBJ2-3; tentative D call: TRBD2 (6 bases). V lost 7 bases and J 1 base, leaving 12 bases between the germline ends. The germline V gene encodes CDR1 SQVTM and CDR2 ANQGSEA. The CDR3 contains 13 residues. CDR3 sequence reads: CSGGGGGTDTQYF. In nucleotides, the CDR3 is TGCAGCGGCGGAGGCGGGGGCACAGATACGCAGTATTTT.

The chain links TRBV20-1 to TRBJ2-7; D unclear. Germline-derived CDR1 and CDR2 are DFQATT and SNEGSKA (reference sequence). V shed 6 bases and J shed 2 bases, with 8 bases lying between them. This CDR3 is 11 amino acids long. The CDR3 DNA is TGCAGTGCCGCCGGGCCCTACGAGCAGTACTTC. The encoded protein is CSAAGPYEQYF.

In DNA form, the CDR3 reads TGTGCCCCCGACAGGGGTGACTACGAGCAGTACTTC. It yields the protein CAPDRGDYEQYF. This chain connects TRBV15 to TRBJ2-7; 8 nucleotides agree with TRBD1. Trimming removed 11 bases from V and 3 bases from J; junction bases left unmatched: 6. CDR3 length: 12 residues. Per the germline V gene, CDR1 is LNHNV and CDR2 is YYDKDF (reference sequence). The whole variable domain, filled in from reference TRBV15 and TRBJ2-7, reads DAMVIQNPRYQVTQFGKPVTLSCSQTLNHNVMYWYQQKSSQAPKLLFHYYDKDFNNEADTPDNFQSRRPNTSFCFLDIRSPGLGDTAMYLCAPDRGDYEQYFGPGTRLTVT.

This rearrangement joins TRBV24-1 to TRBJ2-5, with 7 bases aligning to TRBD2. The CDR3 has 13 residues. Germline CDR1 KGHDR, CDR2 SFDVKD. V dropped 6 bases and J dropped 7; count of bases not matched to a gene: 7. The CDR3 DNA sequence: TGTGCCACCAGTCTCGCGGGGGACGTGACCCAGTACTTC. Translated, it gives CATSLAGDVTQYF.

This chain connects TRBV7-9 to TRBJ2-7; 12 bases fit TRBD2. CDR1 and CDR2 (germline): SEHNR, FQNEAQ (reference sequence). The CDR3 contains 15 residues. Trimming removed 2 bases from V and 1 base from J; junction bases left unmatched: 0. The CDR3 coding sequence is TGTGCCAGCAGCTTACTAGCGGGAGGGTCCTACGAGCAGTACTTC. Its protein is CASSLLAGGSYEQYF.

The V call is TRBV5-1, the J call TRBJ1-2; D uncertain. This CDR3 region has 16 residues. Germline V CDR1 and CDR2: SGHRS, YFSETQ. Trimming removed 0 bases at V and 8 bases at J, with 20 bases between. The CDR3 is CASSLGRVRDALGYTF. The CDR3 region has the DNA TGCGCCAGCAGCTTGGGGCGTGTGCGTGACGCTTTGGGCTACACCTTC.

There are many counts of this clonotype. The rearrangement links TRBV5-4 to TRBJ2-2; D gene ambiguous. The V gene's germline CDR1 is SGHNT and CDR2 YYREEE (reference sequence). The CDR3 spans 15 residues. V was cut by 2 bases and J by 0 bases, with 8 bases left in between. Written as DNA, the CDR3 is TGTGCCAGCAGCTTTGCCCACGCGAACACCGGGGAGCTGTTTTTT. Translation: CASSFAHANTGELFF. The variable domain in full, with the rest retrieved from reference TRBV5-4 and TRBJ2-2, is ETGVTQSPTHLIKTRGQQVTLRCSSQSGHNTVSWYQQALGQGPQFIFQYYREEENGRGNFPPRFSGLQFPNYSSELNVNALELDDSALYLCASSFAHANTGELFFGEGSRLTVL.

This clonotype was recorded a few times. V gene TRBV29-1 combines with J gene TRBJ1-2, with D perhaps matching TRBD1 (6 bases). The germline V gene encodes CDR1 SQVTM and CDR2 ANQGSEA. The V end lost 6 bases, the J end lost 3 bases, and 20 bases lay between the germline ends. The CDR3 loop spans 15 amino acids. The CDR3 protein is CSVEPPGGADYGYTF. CDR3 sequence (DNA): TGCAGCGTGGAACCCCCGGGGGGCGCAGACTATGGCTACACCTTC.

This clonotype was observed at least ten times. CDR3 in amino acids: CASSQDQGTRTEAFF. For the CDR3, the DNA is TGTGCCAGCAGCCAAGATCAGGGGACGAGGACTGAAGCTTTCTTT. The chain has TRBV4-2 and TRBJ1-1; D is possibly TRBD1 (6 bases). Germline CDR1 LGHNA, CDR2 YNFKEQ. Trimming shortened V by 0 bases and J by 5 bases, and 13 bases separated the two germline ends. This CDR3 is 15 amino acids long.

This clonotype was found a few times. V is TRBV10-1 and J is TRBJ2-7; weak D call: TRBD1 (5 bases). The CDR3 covers 15 residues. Germline assignment: CDR1 WNHNN and CDR2 SYGVQD (reference sequence). Trimming stripped 10 bases from V and 6 bases from J, with 25 bases between. Here the CDR3 reads CATRAPTEPNVEQYF. CDR3 nucleotide sequence: TGCGCCACCCGGGCACCGACAGAGCCAAACGTCGAGCAGTACTTC.

This clonotype was seen only a few times. The V and J genes are TRBV28 and TRBJ2-7, with D perhaps matching TRBD1 (6 bases). CDR3 length: 12 amino acids. V was cut by 10 bases and J by 1 base, with 11 bases left in between. Per the germline V gene, CDR1 is MDHEN and CDR2 is SYDVKM. The CDR3 nucleotides read TGTGCCACTCGCAGGGGATCCTACGAGCAGTACTTC. It encodes CATRRGSYEQYF.

The J gene is TRBJ2-5, the V gene TRBV25-1; D possibly corresponds to TRBD2 (5 bases). This CDR3 has 15 residues. The ends were cut back, 6 bases at V and 9 bases at J, with 23 bases in the middle. The germline gives CDR1 MGHDK, CDR2 SYGVNS. CDR3: CASSLGPAAAGAQYF. The CDR3 DNA reads as TGTGCCAGCAGCTTAGGTCCAGCGGCAGCCGGGGCCCAGTACTTC.

This clonotype was recorded at least ten times. This sequence joins TRBV6-5 and TRBJ1-1; D is possibly TRBD1 (6 bases). The CDR3 extends over 13 amino acids. CDR1 and CDR2 from the germline V gene are MNHEY and SVGAGI. Between the trimmed V and J ends, which lost 4 bases and 8 bases, there was a span of 14 bases. In DNA form, the CDR3 reads TGTGCCAGCAGTTCTATAGGGGGTTCAGAAGCTTTCTTT. Its protein is CASSSIGGSEAFF.

The chain uses TRBV10-3 and TRBJ1-2; D is perhaps TRBD1 (5 bases). V gave up 0 bases and J gave up 6 bases, with 14 bases separating them. The CDR3 extends over 15 amino acids. From germline, CDR1 is ENHRY and CDR2 SYGVKD. This chain's CDR3 is CAISESVRDDDGYTF. The CDR3, as DNA: TGTGCCATCAGTGAGTCGGTCAGGGATGACGATGGCTACACCTTC.

This chain connects TRBV28 to TRBJ1-1; D unresolved. The V end lost 5 bases, the J end lost 1 base, and 11 bases lay between the germline ends. This CDR3 contains 14 residues. Germline loops: CDR1 MDHEN, CDR2 SYDVKM. The CDR3 DNA sequence: TGTGCCAGCAGTCCTCAGACTTGGAACACTGAAGCTTTCTTT. Residues: CASSPQTWNTEAFF.

The chain is built from TRBV10-3 and TRBJ2-5, with 14 nucleotides matching TRBD2. Germline loops: CDR1 ENHRY, CDR2 SYGVKD. Germline trimming cut 8 bases from V and 4 bases from J; bases unmatched to any gene: 12. The CDR3 sequence is 17 residues long. The CDR3 DNA sequence: TGTGCCATCTCTAAGGGGGGACTAGCGGGAGAGGTAGAGACCCAGTACTTC. Its translation is CAISKGGLAGEVETQYF.

The chain is built from TRBV11-3 and TRBJ2-7; 8 bases are shared with TRBD1. The CDR3 is 15 amino acids. CDR1 and CDR2 from the germline V gene are SGHNT and YENEEA. Unmatched junction bases numbered 7, after V lost 3 bases and J lost 3 bases. The CDR3 loop is CASSFIGDRNYEQYF. In nucleotides, the CDR3 is TGTGCCAGCAGCTTCATAGGGGACAGGAACTACGAGCAGTACTTC.

This clonotype was recorded a few times. J is TRBJ2-3 and V is TRBV20-1; D may correspond to TRBD1 or TRBD2 (5 bases each). Trimming cost V 7 bases and J 3 bases, with 20 bases left between them. This CDR3 is built from 15 residues. Germline CDR1 reads DFQATT; CDR2 reads SNEGSKA (reference sequence). The CDR3 nucleotides read TGCAGTGATCGAGAAGGGGAGTGGGGTACAGATACGCAGTATTTT. Translation gives CSDREGEWGTDTQYF.

In the case of this clonotype: This may come from a read error, since a much larger clone is one base off. This chain joins TRBV10-3 and TRBJ2-3; no clear D. Trimming shortened V by 7 bases and J by 0 bases, and 5 bases separated the two germline ends. This CDR3 has 12 amino acids. Germline CDR1 is ENHRY and CDR2 is SYGVKD. The DNA for the CDR3 is TGTGCCATCAATGGGAGCACAGATACGCAGTATTTT. Translating it yields CAINGSTDTQYF.

This clonotype was observed many times. This sequence joins TRBV14 and TRBJ1-4, with D possibly TRBD1 on 5 matching bases. Germline V CDR1 and CDR2: SGHDN, FVKESK. The CDR3 length is 13 residues. V was cut by 9 bases and J by 5 bases, with 13 bases left in between. CDR3: CARGDGRNEKLFF. In DNA form, the CDR3 reads TGTGCCAGGGGGGACGGACGCAATGAAAAACTGTTTTTT.

The V and J genes are TRBV12-3 or TRBV12-4 and TRBJ1-1; D gene uncertain. The CDR3 runs 12 residues. The germline V and J ends were trimmed by 8 bases and 4 bases, with 11 bases remaining between them. DNA for the CDR3: TGTGCCAGCGGACTGATGGGCACTGAAGCTTTCTTT. Translating it yields CASGLMGTEAFF.